This T cell receptor (beta chain) was sequenced for a study of T cell responses to AZD1222 COVID-19 vaccine. Sequenced by immunoSEQ multiplex PCR; TCRdb stores in-frame clones only, minus some. The sample records about 59,000 clones, 84% being singletons. This clone was counted only a few times. Per the germline V gene, CDR1 is MNHEY and CDR2 is SVGAGI. The germline V and J ends were trimmed by 4 bases and 4 bases, with 5 bases remaining between them. This CDR3 contains 12 residues. The material was peripheral blood, obtained on day 0 of AZD1222 vaccination. The source of this sequence is an adult in good health. V usage is TRBV6-5 and J usage is TRBJ1-5, with unresolved D. The DNA for the CDR3 is TGTGCCAGCAGTTTTAGGAATCAGCCCCAGCATTTT. This gives the protein CASSFRNQPQHF.